This paragraph reports one T cell receptor beta chain. The data are from a study of blood T cell repertoires in COVID-19. V was clipped by 1 base and J by 10 bases; unmatched bases: 11. This CDR3 contains 15 residues. CDR1 and CDR2 (germline): SGHDT, YYEEEE. Sequenced by immunoSEQ multiplex PCR; TCRdb stores in-frame clones only, minus some. Of some 190,000 clones in the sample, 84% were seen once. The receptor was derived from a woman aged 70 to 79 with active or convalescent COVID-19. The sequenced sample was peripheral blood. This chain uses TRBV5-6 with TRBJ2-1; 7 nucleotides match TRBD2. Written as DNA, the CDR3 is TGTGCCAGCAGCTTGTTGGCGGGGGTTCTCGGGGAGCAGTTCTTC. Its translation is CASSLLAGVLGEQFF.